Shown below are 29 T cell receptor beta chains from a single sample sequenced in a study of T cells in Graves' hyperthyroidism and ophthalmopathy. From RNA transcripts, TCR beta CDR3 regions were amplified. The TCR CDR3 was amplified in a first-round RT-PCR using the HTBI primer set. A single record per CDR3 protein comes from TCRdb applying MiXCR to the multiplex PCR reads. Of more than 100,000 distinct CDR3 sequences in the sample, 47% were seen once. The material sequenced was blood. The receptors stem from a man aged 40-49 years with Graves' hyperthyroidism.

The sample holds many counts of this clonotype. The chain is built from TRBV14 and TRBJ2-2; 10 bases map to TRBD2. V was pared by 4 bases and J by 1 base, with 6 bases of the junction left unmatched. Germline V gives CDR1 SGHDN, CDR2 FVKESK. The CDR3 covers 17 residues. The DNA for the CDR3 is TGTGCCAGCAGCCGATCCGGACTAGCGGAGAACACCGGGGAGCTGTTTTTT. Translation gives CASSRSGLAENTGELFF.

Comments on this clonotype: Germline is not matched at one junction end, which may reflect a read error. This rearrangement joins TRBV7-9 to TRBJ2-7; 8 nucleotides match TRBD2. The CDR3 has 16 amino acids. CDR1 is SEHNR, CDR2 FQNEAQ, per germline (reference sequence). The CDR3 DNA reads TGTGCCAGCAGCCCCCGTTTGACGGGAGGGCCTGGAGAGCAGTGCTTC. Translated, it gives CASSPRLTGGPGEQCF.

The V and J genes are TRBV19 and TRBJ1-6; 8 positions agree with TRBD1. With 3 bases clipped from V and 13 bases from J, the junction kept 11 bases outside the gene matches. Germline assignment: CDR1 LNHDA and CDR2 SQIVND (reference sequence). This CDR3 comprises 15 residues. The CDR3 loop is CASSIGGRQGTPLHF. The DNA of the CDR3 is TGTGCCAGTAGTATTGGGGGGCGACAGGGGACTCCCCTCCACTTT.

Notes on this clonotype: Given a much more abundant clone one base away, this may be a read error. V gene TRBV7-6 combines with J gene TRBJ2-1, with 10 nucleotides matching TRBD1. The CDR3 has 15 residues. V trimming: 6 bases; J trimming: 7 bases; junction bases outside the gene matches: 9. Germline lookup yields CDR1 SGHVS and CDR2 FNYEAQ. The CDR3 is CASSDSDRGINEQFF. CDR3 in DNA: TGTGCCAGCAGTGACTCGGACAGGGGGATAAATGAGCAGTTCTTC.

The genes are TRBV7-2 and TRBJ2-7, with 7 positions matching TRBD1. The junction had 5 bases not matched to a gene; V was cut back by 5 bases and J by 7 bases. Germline CDR1 reads SGHTA; CDR2 reads FQGNSA. CDR3 length equals 12 residues. The CDR3 reads CASSLPTGEQYF. The CDR3 coding sequence is TGTGCCAGCAGCCTACCGACAGGGGAGCAGTACTTC.

Concerning this clonotype itself: In this CDR3 the conserved last residue, phenylalanine or tryptophan, is missing, so a read error is likely. No DNA is shown, since the ends of the CDR3 on it are uncertain; the CDR3 is the one TCRdb lists. This chain links TRBV5-1 with TRBJ2-1; the DNA was not used to check the table's D call, TRBD1. The germline gives CDR1 SGHRS, CDR2 YFSETQ. The CDR3 contains 12 residues when both ends are counted. CDR3 region: CASSFQGNEQSL.

This clonotype was counted many times. The genes are TRBV20-1 and TRBJ2-1; 14 bases fit TRBD2. The germline CDR1 and CDR2 sequences are DFQATT and SNEGSKA (reference sequence). V gave up 4 bases and J gave up 3 bases; unmatched junction bases: 5. CDR3 length: 16 residues. The CDR3 reads CSAKGLAGGFYNEQFF. CDR3 in DNA: TGCAGTGCTAAAGGACTAGCGGGAGGCTTCTACAATGAGCAGTTCTTC.

By sample share, this clonotype is medium-sized. At one of its ends the junction is not consistent with the germline gene, which may arise from a read error. The chain recombines TRBV5-1 with TRBJ2-7; D is perhaps TRBD1 (6 bases). CDR1 is SGHRS and CDR2 is YFSETQ in the germline V gene. The CDR3 totals 12 residues. The CDR3 nucleotides read TGTGCCAGCAGCTTAGGGGGCTACGAGCAGTACTTC. This sequence encodes CASSLGGYEQYF.

In this sample, this clonotype turned up many times. The V and J genes are TRBV6-6 and TRBJ1-2, with D uncertain. Germline CDR1 and CDR2: MNHNY and SVGAGI (reference sequence). V was clipped by 4 bases and J by 7 bases, with 10 bases between them. The length of the CDR3 is 12 residues. The CDR3 is CASSSSLGGYTF. Written as DNA, the CDR3 is TGTGCCAGCAGTTCCTCATTGGGTGGCTACACCTTC.

V is TRBV7-9 and J is TRBJ2-1, with 8 bases fitting TRBD2. The CDR3 runs to 19 residues. Germline-derived CDR1 and CDR2 are SEHNR and FQNEAQ (reference sequence). V lost 6 bases, J lost 0 bases, and 16 bases stayed unmatched. Here the CDR3 reads CASSSAGVHLSSSYNEQFF. CDR3 nucleotides: TGTGCCAGCAGTTCAGCGGGAGTCCACCTTTCGAGCTCCTACAATGAGCAGTTCTTC. The full variable domain, rest sourced from reference TRBV7-9 and TRBJ2-1, is DTGVSQNPRHKITKRGQNVTFRCDPISEHNRLYWYRQTLGQGPEFLTYFQNEAQLEKSRLLSDRFSAERPKGSFSTLEIQRTEQGDSAMYLCASSSAGVHLSSSYNEQFFGPGTRLTVL.

The V and J genes are TRBV2 and TRBJ1-1; tentative D call: TRBD1 (5 bases). The V and J ends lost 8 bases and 1 base respectively, with 14 bases between them. Germline values: CDR1 SNHLY, CDR2 FYNNEI. CDR3 size: 14 residues. As DNA, the CDR3 is TGTGCCAGCCAAGTTGAGGGGCAGAACACTGAAGCTTTCTTT. The encoded protein is CASQVEGQNTEAFF.

This clonotype showed up many times. Here the CDR3 DNA reads TGCAGTGCTAGAACTCCTGGTTCTGAGCAGTTCTTC. Translation: CSARTPGSEQFF. The V and J genes are TRBV20-1 and TRBJ2-1, with D unresolved. Germline V gives CDR1 DFQATT, CDR2 SNEGSKA (reference sequence). Between the trimmed V and J ends, which lost 2 bases and 9 bases, there was a span of 11 bases. The CDR3 is 12 residues long.

The chain links TRBV7-2 to TRBJ2-2; D gene uncertain. V gave up 8 bases and J gave up 0 bases, with 4 bases separating them. The CDR3 has 12 amino acids. Germline assignment: CDR1 SGHTA and CDR2 FQGNSA. The CDR3 reads CASCANTGELFF. Written as DNA, the CDR3 is TGTGCCAGCTGTGCGAACACCGGGGAGCTGTTTTTT.

This clonotype was found many times. The chain has TRBV14 and TRBJ2-1, with 9 bases matching TRBD2. The junction had 7 bases not matched to a gene; V was cut back by 3 bases and J by 4 bases. The CDR3 runs to 16 residues. The germline gives CDR1 SGHDN, CDR2 FVKESK. This chain's CDR3 is CASSHGLARGYNEQFF. CDR3 coding DNA: TGTGCCAGCAGCCATGGACTAGCGCGAGGGTACAATGAGCAGTTCTTC.

About this clonotype: One end of the junction fails to match germline, which may point to a read error. This chain joins TRBV20-1 and TRBJ1-2; 9 bases are shared with TRBD1. The CDR3 consists of 13 residues. The germline V gene encodes CDR1 DFQATT and CDR2 SNEGSKA (reference sequence). The CDR3 sequence: CGARQGGNYSYTF. The CDR3 DNA sequence: TGCGGTGCTAGACAGGGGGGTAACTATAGCTACACCTTC.

The chain has TRBV4-1 and TRBJ1-3, with a weak D call TRBD1 (5 bases). Germline CDR1 is MGHRA and CDR2 is YSYEKL. The V end lost 7 bases, the J end lost 0 bases, and 13 bases lay between the germline ends. The CDR3 covers 15 residues. The CDR3 region is CASKSLGGSGNTIYF. DNA for the CDR3: TGCGCCAGCAAAAGTCTGGGGGGCTCTGGAAACACCATATATTTT.

There are a few counts of this clonotype. This CDR3 reads CASRDRRDTGELFF. Written as DNA, the CDR3 is TGTGCCAGCCGGGACCGTAGAGACACCGGGGAGCTGTTTTTT. This chain links TRBV12-3 or TRBV12-4 with TRBJ2-2; D may match TRBD1 or TRBD2 (5 bases each). The CDR3 has 14 residues. Trimming stripped 8 bases from V and 3 bases from J, with 13 bases between.

With respect to this clonotype: This may arise from a read error, as a much more abundant clone is one base away. The chain has TRBV12-3 or TRBV12-4 and TRBJ2-3; D is undetermined. The CDR3 spans 15 residues. CDR3 sequence: CASSLEGPNTDTQDF. Written as DNA, the CDR3 is TGTGCCAGCAGTTTAGAAGGGCCTAACACAGATACGCAGGATTTT.

The chain recombines TRBV7-9 with TRBJ1-1; D gene unclear. Trimming removed 10 bases from V and 5 bases from J, with 14 bases in between. The CDR3 sequence is 12 residues long. The V gene's germline CDR1 is SEHNR and CDR2 FQNEAQ (reference sequence). The CDR3 loop is CANGRAGTEAFF. The CDR3 bases are TGTGCCAACGGACGTGCGGGAACTGAAGCTTTCTTT.

The table lists this clonotype with a count of one. The rearrangement uses TRBV20-1 and TRBJ2-3; unclear D gene. Germline CDR1 DFQATT, CDR2 SNEGSKA (reference sequence). This CDR3 region has 11 residues. V shed 1 base and J shed 15 bases, with 14 bases lying between them. The CDR3 loop is CSARGRDWHYF. The CDR3 DNA sequence: TGCAGTGCTAGAGGCCGAGACTGGCATTATTTT.

The V and J genes are TRBV7-9 and TRBJ2-5; 8 bases align to TRBD2. From germline, CDR1 is SEHNR and CDR2 FQNEAQ (reference sequence). The CDR3 is 16 residues long. V was pared by 4 bases and J by 5 bases, with 12 bases of the junction left unmatched. The CDR3 region is CASSSGAREARETQYF. The CDR3 DNA reads as TGTGCCAGCAGCTCGGGGGCGCGGGAGGCGAGGGAGACCCAGTACTTC.

The chain carries TRBV6-1 and TRBJ1-2; D ambiguous. Germline V gene data show CDR1 as MNHNS and CDR2 as SASEGT. The ends were cut back, 8 bases at V and 8 bases at J, with 12 bases in the middle. The CDR3 length is 11 residues. CDR3 sequence: CASEGGRGYTF. DNA of the CDR3: TGTGCCAGCGAAGGAGGTAGAGGCTACACCTTC.

Only a few counts were recorded for this clonotype. This chain links TRBV7-2 with TRBJ2-3; 9 bases agree with TRBD2. The V gene's germline CDR1 is SGHTA and CDR2 FQGNSA. CDR3 length: 15 amino acids. With 6 bases clipped from V and 2 bases from J, the junction kept 6 bases outside the gene matches. CDR3 DNA: TGTGCCAGCAGTTCGGCTAGCGGGGTCACAGATACGCAGTATTTT. Translated: CASSSASGVTDTQYF.

This clonotype was recorded many times. The rearrangement uses TRBV10-3 and TRBJ1-1; 9 positions agree with TRBD1. Germline CDR1 ENHRY, CDR2 SYGVKD. V was pared by 3 bases and J by 3 bases, with 5 bases of the junction left unmatched. The CDR3 runs to 15 residues. The CDR3 nucleotides read TGTGCCATCAGTGAAAGAGGGACAGGGTACACTGAAGCTTTCTTT. Its translation is CAISERGTGYTEAFF.

This clonotype was detected many times. The chain has TRBV7-9 and TRBJ2-1; 9 positions agree with TRBD2. The CDR3 runs to 14 residues. V was clipped by 5 bases and J by 10 bases; unmatched bases: 9. In germline, CDR1 is SEHNR, CDR2 FQNEAQ (reference sequence). This CDR3 reads CASSIQGLANEQFF. The CDR3 DNA sequence: TGTGCCAGCAGCATTCAGGGACTAGCCAACGAGCAGTTCTTC.

The chain carries TRBV6-1 and TRBJ1-3, with D tentatively TRBD1 (5 bases). Looked up from germline, CDR1 is MNHNS and CDR2 is SASEGT. This CDR3 comprises 15 residues. V dropped 5 bases and J dropped 5 bases, with 16 bases sitting between them. CDR3 in amino acids: CASSRQNSRRNTIYF. Here the CDR3 DNA reads TGTGCCAGCAGTCGACAGAATAGTAGAAGAAACACCATATATTTT.

This clonotype was observed many times. The junction and the germline gene differ at one end; a read error may be behind it. J is TRBJ2-3 and V is TRBV24-1; tentatively, D is TRBD1 (5 bases). CDR1 is KGHDR and CDR2 is SFDVKD in the germline V gene. The CDR3 length is 13 residues. This CDR3 is CAVASTDTGTQYF. In DNA, the CDR3 is TGTGCCGTCGCCAGCACCGACACAGGTACGCAGTATTTT.

The gene calls are TRBV5-1 and TRBJ2-3, with a possible D match to TRBD2 (6 bases). The V and J ends lost 2 bases and 2 bases respectively, with 12 bases between them. This CDR3 is built from 15 residues. Germline CDR1 is SGHRS and CDR2 is YFSETQ. For the CDR3, the DNA is TGCGCCAGCAGCTTATCGGGGGTAATCACAGATACGCAGTATTTT. It is translated as CASSLSGVITDTQYF.

This clonotype was detected ten times or more. The V call is TRBV7-2, the J call TRBJ2-3, with 10 positions matching TRBD2. The length of the CDR3 is 15 residues. CDR1 and CDR2 from the germline V gene are SGHTA and FQGNSA. Trimming cost V 4 bases and J 7 bases; bases outside gene matches: 8. The CDR3 reads CASSSGLAELNTQYF. Written as DNA, the CDR3 is TGTGCCAGCAGCTCAGGACTAGCGGAGCTAAATACGCAGTATTTT.